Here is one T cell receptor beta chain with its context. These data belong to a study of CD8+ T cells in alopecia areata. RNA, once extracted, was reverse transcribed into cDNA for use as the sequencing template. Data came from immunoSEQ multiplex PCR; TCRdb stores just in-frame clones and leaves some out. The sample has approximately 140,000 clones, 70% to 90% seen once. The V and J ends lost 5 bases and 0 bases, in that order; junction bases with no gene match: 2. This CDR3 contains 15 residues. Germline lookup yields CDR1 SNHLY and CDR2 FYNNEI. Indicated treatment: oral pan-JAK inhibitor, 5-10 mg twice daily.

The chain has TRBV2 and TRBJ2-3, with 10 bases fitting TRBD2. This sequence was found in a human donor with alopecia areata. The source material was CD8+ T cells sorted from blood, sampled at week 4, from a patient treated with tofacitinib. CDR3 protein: CASSKLAGSTDTQYF. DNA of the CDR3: TGTGCCAGCAGTAAACTAGCGGGAAGCACAGATACGCAGTATTTT.